This record looks at one TCR beta chain sequence and its context. Assay: immunoSEQ multiplex PCR; the TCRdb copy retains only in-frame clones and omits some. The sample comprises 250,000 to 300,000 clones, 75% to 90% of which are singletons, and about 1.7% rests with the top ten. CDR3 length: 11 residues. Trimming removed 6 bases at V and 8 bases at J, with 7 bases between. Germline CDR1 and CDR2: SEHNR and FQNEAQ (reference sequence). This record belongs to a study of blood T cell repertoires in COVID-19. The study drew participants aged about 18 to 95 years from some 23 US areas. In assigning cohorts, the study relied on participant-reported clinical history. Cohort 3 recovered donors had two negative PCRs, clearance, or symptom resolution.

The sequencing input was PBMCs or T cells enriched from blood (not recorded which). The origin of this receptor is a woman in her thirties or forties who had recovered from COVID-19. The V and J genes are TRBV7-9 and TRBJ1-4, with D possibly being TRBD1 (5 bases). The CDR3 region is CASSGGEKLFF. CDR3 bases: TGTGCCAGCAGTGGGGGGGAAAAACTGTTTTTT.